These 11 T cell receptor beta chains came from one sample sequenced in a study of vaccination and CD4 T cells after COVID-19. CD4+ T cells that had been cultured provided DNA sequenced with the Oncomine TCR Beta short-read assay. Via MiXCR, TCRdb re-called the PCR reads, giving one row per CDR3 protein. The sample carries around 19,000 distinct CDR3 sequences, 55% recorded once. The sample's treatment: roughly ten-day PBMC culture with coronavirus spike peptide pools or control peptides (ViraFEST assay). Antigen specificity for these receptors is unknown. Sequencing was carried out using CD4+ T cells from blood, cultured in vitro. Receptor source: a human donor who had recovered from COVID-19.

The CDR3 loop is CASSLGLAGGVRNIQYF. DNA for the CDR3: TGTGCCAGCAGCTTAGGTCTAGCGGGAGGGGTCAGAAACATTCAGTACTTC. The chain employs TRBV11-2 and TRBJ2-4, with 12 bases aligning to TRBD2. The V segment lost 1 base and the J segment 6 bases; nucleotides outside the gene matches: 7. This CDR3 comprises 17 residues. Germline CDR1 SGHAT, CDR2 FQNNGV.

The chain has TRBV11-3 and TRBJ1-1; 11 nucleotides agree with TRBD1. The CDR3 spans 16 residues. Germline CDR1 reads SGHNT; CDR2 reads YENEEA. Trimming at V came to 5 bases and at J to 3 bases, leaving 8 bases not matched to a gene. CDR3 sequence reads: CASSLGQGAWDTEAFF. The CDR3 DNA follows: TGTGCCAGCAGCCTTGGACAGGGGGCGTGGGACACTGAAGCTTTCTTT.

J is TRBJ1-6 and V is TRBV2; 8 bases are a match to TRBD1. V gave up 6 bases and J gave up 8 bases; unmatched junction bases: 6. This CDR3 is 14 amino acids long. In germline, CDR1 is SNHLY, CDR2 FYNNEI. The CDR3 spells CASRLTGADSPLHF. CDR3 DNA sequence: TGTGCCAGCAGGTTGACAGGGGCGGATTCACCCCTCCACTTT.

There are a few counts of this clonotype. The rearrangement joins TRBV20-1 to TRBJ1-1, with 8 bases aligning to TRBD1. The length of the CDR3 is 11 residues. The germline V gene encodes CDR1 DFQATT and CDR2 SNEGSKA (reference sequence). V lost 6 bases and J lost 5; bases outside the gene matches: 2. The CDR3 reads CSARQGTEAFF. For the CDR3, the DNA is TGCAGTGCCAGACAGGGGACTGAAGCTTTCTTT.

The genes are TRBV7-2 and TRBJ2-5, with 9 bases lining up with TRBD2. With V trimmed by 1 base and J by 4 bases, 7 bases remained unmatched. Germline V lookup: CDR1 SGHTA, CDR2 FQGNSA. This CDR3 has 16 residues. CDR3 bases: TGTGCCAGCAGCTTAGTGGCGGGGGGGCCGCGAGAGACCCAGTACTTC. Protein product: CASSLVAGGPRETQYF.

This clonotype has just a few counts. CDR3 loop: CSARVGGETQYF. The CDR3 bases are TGCAGTGCTAGAGTTGGGGGTGAGACCCAGTACTTC. The rearrangement uses TRBV20-1 and TRBJ2-5; D could derive from TRBD1 or TRBD2 (5 bases each). The CDR3 has 12 amino acids. The germline V and J ends were trimmed by 1 base and 5 bases, with 8 bases remaining between them. Looked up from germline, CDR1 is DFQATT and CDR2 is SNEGSKA (reference sequence).

This clonotype was seen more than once but under ten times. This sequence joins TRBV6-1 and TRBJ1-2; perhaps TRBD1 as D (5 bases). Trimming pared 6 bases from V and 3 bases from J, leaving 11 bases between. This CDR3 is 13 amino acids long. Germline CDR1 is MNHNS and CDR2 is SASEGT. The CDR3 sequence is CASSVGEDYGYTF. In nucleotides, the CDR3 is TGTGCCAGCAGCGTAGGGGAAGACTATGGCTACACCTTC.

The rearrangement joins TRBV7-3 to TRBJ1-5; tentatively, D is TRBD1 (6 bases). Trimming left V 2 bases short and J 3 bases short, with 11 bases between. The CDR3 consists of 15 residues. CDR1 is SGHTA, CDR2 FQGTGA, per germline. The CDR3 DNA reads as TGTGCCAGCAGCTTACGAGGGGGTGACAATCAGCCCCAGCATTTT. Amino acid sequence: CASSLRGGDNQPQHF.

This clonotype was picked up a small number of times. This chain uses TRBV7-2 with TRBJ1-1, with D possibly being TRBD1 (6 bases). In germline, CDR1 is SGHTA, CDR2 FQGNSA. V shed 5 bases and J shed 1 base, with 11 bases lying between them. CDR3 length equals 14 residues. The CDR3 is CASSPEDRNTEAFF. The CDR3, as DNA: TGTGCCAGCAGCCCGGAGGACAGGAACACTGAAGCTTTCTTT.

The gene calls are TRBV6-1 and TRBJ1-1; D not resolved. Per the germline V gene, CDR1 is MNHNS and CDR2 is SASEGT. The CDR3 is made up of 15 amino acids. V gave up 6 bases and J gave up 2 bases, with 16 bases separating them. The CDR3 DNA reads TGTGCCAGCAGGGAGAAAGTGGTAAGAAACACTGAAGCTTTCTTT. Translating gives CASREKVVRNTEAFF.

The chain combines TRBV5-1 with TRBJ2-5; TRBD2 is a possible D gene (6 bases). The CDR3 runs 16 residues. Per germline, CDR1 SGHRS and CDR2 YFSETQ. V gave up 4 bases and J gave up 2 bases, with 18 bases separating them. CDR3 sequence: CASSVGASEKQETQYF. Written as DNA, the CDR3 is TGCGCCAGCAGCGTGGGTGCTAGCGAGAAACAAGAGACCCAGTACTTC.